These 24 T cell receptor beta chains originate from one sample sequenced in a study of cytomegalovirus exposure and HLA in healthy donors. PCR primers comprised 60 Vbeta and 13 Jbeta primers. The assay was immunoSEQ multiplex PCR, and TCRdb's table has in-frame clones only and misses some. The repertoire holds roughly 190,000 clones, with 75% to 90% as singletons. Specimen: PBMCs. These TCRs come from a woman between 18 and 30 years old in good health and CMV-seronegative.

This rearrangement joins TRBV29-1 to TRBJ2-7, with TRBD1 matching 7 bases. Germline-derived CDR1 and CDR2 are SQVTM and ANQGSEA. V lost 6 bases to trimming and J lost 1 base; unmatched junction nucleotides: 12. The CDR3 spans 15 residues. CDR3 sequence reads: CSVTGTEGISYEQYF. The CDR3 nucleotides read TGCAGCGTGACCGGGACAGAAGGGATATCCTACGAGCAGTACTTC.

This chain joins TRBV30 and TRBJ1-5; no reliable D call. Germline values: CDR1 GTSNPN, CDR2 SVGIG (reference sequence). There are 13 residues in the CDR3. V was pared by 2 bases and J by 3 bases, with 8 bases between. The CDR3 is CAWSWSFNQPQHF. CDR3 DNA sequence: TGTGCCTGGAGTTGGAGTTTCAATCAGCCCCAGCATTTT.

The gene calls are TRBV11-2 and TRBJ1-6; 7 bases line up with TRBD1. In germline, CDR1 is SGHAT, CDR2 FQNNGV. Germline trimming cut 5 bases from V and 8 bases from J; bases unmatched to any gene: 12. This CDR3 is 16 amino acids long. The CDR3: CASSALTGNLDSPLHF. In DNA, the CDR3 is TGTGCCAGCAGCGCGTTGACAGGGAACCTGGATTCACCCCTCCACTTT.

This clone was observed a few times. V usage is TRBV9 and J usage is TRBJ2-5, with 7 nucleotides matching TRBD1. The J call may be in error: the DNA end matches TRBJ2-7 better. In germline, CDR1 is SGDLS, CDR2 YYNGEE. The CDR3 consists of 13 residues. As DNA, the CDR3 is TGTGCCAGCAGCGGAACAGGGGTCTACGAGCAGTACTTC. Residues: CASSGTGVYEQYF.

V usage is TRBV7-9 and J usage is TRBJ2-7, with D unclear. The CDR3 extends over 12 amino acids. CDR1 and CDR2 (germline): SEHNR, FQNEAQ (reference sequence). Trimming removed 4 bases at V and 6 bases at J, with 10 bases between. CDR3 amino acids: CASSSRWSEQYF. CDR3 nucleotide sequence: TGTGCCAGCAGCTCTAGGTGGTCCGAGCAGTACTTC.

The chain combines TRBV5-4 with TRBJ2-5; D remains ambiguous. This CDR3 is built from 13 residues. The germline gives CDR1 SGHNT, CDR2 YYREEE (reference sequence). Trimming took off 1 base at V and 4 bases at J, with 8 bases between the two ends. The CDR3 spells CASSLITAETQYF. CDR3 nucleotide sequence: TGTGCCAGCAGCTTGATTACAGCAGAGACCCAGTACTTC.

The chain couples TRBV11-3 to TRBJ2-2, with D possibly matching TRBD1 (5 bases). Germline CDR1 reads SGHNT; CDR2 reads YENEEA. The CDR3 length is 13 residues. Between the trimmed V and J ends, which lost 2 bases and 7 bases, there was a span of 8 bases. The CDR3 loop reads CASSLRGNGELFF. CDR3 DNA: TGTGCCAGCAGCTTAAGGGGAAACGGGGAGCTGTTTTTT.

V gene TRBV14 combines with J gene TRBJ2-1; D gene ambiguous. The V gene lost 3 bases and the J gene lost 7 bases, with 7 bases spanning the gap. This CDR3 contains 12 residues. Germline V CDR1 and CDR2: SGHDN, FVKESK. The CDR3: CASSQFANEQFF. DNA for the CDR3: TGTGCCAGCAGCCAGTTCGCGAATGAGCAGTTCTTC.

The chain has TRBV7-2 and TRBJ2-5, with 7 bases fitting TRBD2. CDR1 is SGHTA, CDR2 FQGNSA, per germline. The CDR3 has 14 amino acids. V was clipped by 3 bases and J by 6 bases; unmatched bases: 7. In nucleotides, the CDR3 is TGTGCCAGCAGCTTCGCGGGAGCGACGAAGACCCAGTACTTC. Translating gives CASSFAGATKTQYF.

This clone was counted only a few times. The genes are TRBV6-5 and TRBJ1-4; D call uncertain. The CDR3 runs to 15 residues. Trimming cost V 5 bases and J 7 bases, with 17 bases left between them. Germline-derived CDR1 and CDR2 are MNHEY and SVGAGI. In DNA, the CDR3 is TGTGCCAGCAGTCCCCGGAGTGAGCAGATTGAAAAACTGTTTTTT. Amino acid sequence: CASSPRSEQIEKLFF.

The genes are TRBV6-5 and TRBJ1-4; a possible D gene is TRBD1 (5 bases). The germline V gene has CDR1 MNHEY and CDR2 SVGAGI. There are 14 residues in the CDR3. V lost 11 bases, J lost 8 bases, and 21 bases lay in between. The CDR3 DNA follows: TGTGCCCCCAGGGTGACGCATACTGGGGAAAAACTGTTTTTT. Its protein product is CAPRVTHTGEKLFF.

The chain employs TRBV28 and TRBJ2-7, with 12 bases that match TRBD2. The CDR3 has 15 residues. The V gene's germline CDR1 is MDHEN and CDR2 SYDVKM. The V and J ends lost 7 bases and 5 bases, in that order; junction bases with no gene match: 9. In DNA form, the CDR3 reads TGTGCCAGCACTCCTAGCGGGAGGGCCTGGAACGAGCAGTACTTC. This sequence encodes CASTPSGRAWNEQYF.

This clone has just a few counts. The V call is TRBV20-1, the J call TRBJ1-2; D uncertain. V was pared by 5 bases and J by 1 base, with 5 bases between. CDR1 DFQATT and CDR2 SNEGSKA come from the germline V gene (reference sequence). The CDR3 is made up of 11 amino acids. The CDR3 spells CSAQVNYGYTF. Written as DNA, the CDR3 is TGCAGTGCTCAGGTTAACTATGGCTACACCTTC.

J is TRBJ2-5 and V is TRBV27; 7 bases are a match to TRBD1. Unmatched junction bases numbered 4, after V lost 4 bases and J lost 5 bases. The CDR3 loop spans 13 amino acids. Germline CDR1 MNHEY, CDR2 SMNVEV (reference sequence). The CDR3 sequence: CASSSDRDETQYF. DNA of the CDR3: TGTGCCAGCAGTTCAGACAGGGACGAGACCCAGTACTTC.

V is TRBV2 and J is TRBJ1-1; the D is unclear. Germline CDR1 reads SNHLY; CDR2 reads FYNNEI. CDR3 size: 14 residues. Trimming shortened V by 7 bases and J by 3 bases, and 15 bases separated the two germline ends. The CDR3 DNA follows: TGTGCCAGCATCGGGAATCCCTTGGACACTGAAGCTTTCTTT. Residues: CASIGNPLDTEAFF.

Regarding this clone: Other DNA sequences in this specimen translate into the identical CDR3. The J gene is TRBJ1-5, the V gene TRBV28; 9 bases match TRBD1. In germline, CDR1 is MDHEN, CDR2 SYDVKM. This CDR3 is 14 amino acids long. After removal of 6 bases from V and 2 bases from J, the junction contained 2 bases not matched to a gene. The CDR3 loop is CASSRTGGNQPQHF. The CDR3 bases are TGTGCCAGCAGCAGGACAGGGGGCAATCAGCCCCAGCATTTT.

This clone has just a few counts. The chain is built from TRBV7-9 and TRBJ1-1; 7 nucleotides line up with TRBD1. CDR3 length: 14 residues. The ends lost 5 bases at V and 10 bases at J; junction bases unmatched: 13. From germline, CDR1 is SEHNR and CDR2 FQNEAQ (reference sequence). The CDR3 loop is CASSPTGQVDGAFF. The CDR3 DNA sequence: TGTGCCAGCAGCCCCACCGGACAGGTCGATGGAGCTTTCTTT.

This chain joins TRBV27 and TRBJ2-1, with 7 positions matching TRBD2. Germline V CDR1 and CDR2: MNHEY, SMNVEV (reference sequence). The CDR3 is made up of 12 amino acids. V lost 1 base, J lost 10 bases, and 1 base stayed unmatched. CDR3 in DNA: TGTGCCAGCAGTTTATGGGGGGGAGAGCAGTTCTTC. Translated, it gives CASSLWGGEQFF.

The CDR3 sequence: CASSRPGTGGSPLHF. The CDR3 DNA follows: TGTGCCAGCAGCCGTCCCGGGACAGGGGGATCACCCCTCCACTTT. The chain carries TRBV11-2 and TRBJ1-6; 11 bases match TRBD1. Germline V CDR1 and CDR2: SGHAT, FQNNGV. Trimming took 5 bases from V and 10 from J; bases not matched to a gene: 7. CDR3 length equals 15 residues.

The sample holds one count of this clone. CDR3 sequence (DNA): TGTGCCAGCAGCTCTAAGGGGGCAGATACGCAGTATTTT. It is translated as CASSSKGADTQYF. The chain couples TRBV7-3 to TRBJ2-3, with D possibly matching TRBD1 (6 bases). Germline lookup yields CDR1 SGHTA and CDR2 FQGTGA. This CDR3 contains 13 residues. V lost 4 bases and J lost 4, with 9 bases in between.

The rearrangement joins TRBV6-5 to TRBJ1-4; TRBD1 might be the D (6 bases). Trimming took 6 bases from V and 4 from J, leaving 12 bases between them. CDR3 length equals 14 residues. Looked up from germline, CDR1 is MNHEY and CDR2 is SVGAGI. The chain's CDR3 is CASRKQGINEKLFF. The CDR3 nucleotides are TGTGCCAGCAGGAAACAGGGAATTAATGAAAAACTGTTTTTT.

The table lists this clone with a count of one. V gene TRBV6-1 combines with J gene TRBJ2-2, with 7 bases identical to TRBD2. From germline, CDR1 is MNHNS and CDR2 SASEGT. The J segment lost 7 bases and the V segment lost 6 bases, leaving 11 bases of the junction unmatched. The CDR3 contains 15 residues. The CDR3 reads CASSPFGGGNGELFF. In nucleotides, the CDR3 is TGTGCCAGCAGCCCCTTCGGCGGGGGAAACGGGGAGCTGTTTTTT.

V and J are TRBV5-1 and TRBJ2-5; 7 bases are a match to TRBD2. There are 15 residues in the CDR3. The junction had 12 bases not matched to a gene; V was cut back by 6 bases and J by 4 bases. Germline V gives CDR1 SGHRS, CDR2 YFSETQ. CDR3 in amino acids: CASTPGTKTPETQYF. CDR3 DNA sequence: TGCGCCAGCACCCCCGGGACTAAAACGCCAGAGACCCAGTACTTC.

The chain is built from TRBV30 and TRBJ1-5; 11 bases are a match to TRBD1. The CDR3 runs to 18 residues. Per the germline V gene, CDR1 is GTSNPN and CDR2 is SVGIG (reference sequence). J lost 1 base, V lost 2 bases, and 10 bases had no gene match. The CDR3 is CAWSRGTGGFRSNQPQHF. In DNA form, the CDR3 reads TGTGCCTGGAGTCGTGGGACAGGGGGGTTTCGGAGCAATCAGCCCCAGCATTTT.